These 28 T cell receptor beta chains share one sample of origin, sequenced in a study of blood T cell repertoires in COVID-19 (dated by TCRdb to 2018 to 2020). Libraries were prepared through the immunoSEQ multiplex PCR assay. TCRdb retrieved this table from immuneACCESS and kept in-frame rearrangements only. Not all clones are present; in checked studies, unresolved V genes account for under half, and no reason is known for the remainder. The sample contains 50,000 or so clones, 90% of them found a single time. Roughly 14% of the sample is held by the ten biggest clonotypes. Input material: peripheral blood. The receptors shown here come from a human donor with active COVID-19. The donor label of this sample is uncertain.

A single count supports this clone. The gene calls are TRBV4-3 and TRBJ2-2; D may be TRBD1 (5 bases). The CDR3 length is 17 residues. Trimming removed 3 bases at V and 5 bases at J, with 19 bases between. CDR1 is LGHNA, CDR2 YSLEER, per germline. The CDR3 nucleotides are TGCGCCAGCAGCCACCATAGACTGACAGAAGGGACCGGGGAGCTGTTTTTT. Translating gives CASSHHRLTEGTGELFF.

The chain is built from TRBV25-1 and TRBJ1-2, with D perhaps TRBD1 (6 bases). Trimming cost V 2 bases and J 1 base, with 11 bases left between them. CDR3 length: 15 residues. In germline, CDR1 is MGHDK, CDR2 SYGVNS. CDR3 region: CASSEPNRVNYGYTF. CDR3 nucleotides: TGTGCCAGCAGTGAACCCAACAGGGTTAACTATGGCTACACCTTC.

This clone came up a few times. V is TRBV7-9 and J is TRBJ2-7, with 13 bases that match TRBD2. The CDR3 covers 14 residues. V was pared by 5 bases and J by 3 bases, with 1 base of the junction left unmatched. The germline V gene encodes CDR1 SEHNR and CDR2 FQNEAQ (reference sequence). The CDR3 spells CASSRTSGSYEQYF. CDR3 in DNA: TGTGCCAGCAGCCGGACTAGCGGGAGCTACGAGCAGTACTTC.

A single count supports this clone. The chain is built from TRBV5-1 and TRBJ2-2; TRBD1 is a possible D gene (6 bases). The CDR3 is made up of 14 amino acids. Germline-derived CDR1 and CDR2 are SGHRS and YFSETQ. CDR3 amino acids: CASAATGPTGELFF. CDR3 in DNA: TGCGCTTCAGCCGCCACAGGGCCCACCGGGGAGCTGTTTTTT.

V gene TRBV28 combines with J gene TRBJ1-2, with unresolved D. Germline loops: CDR1 MDHEN, CDR2 SYDVKM. The CDR3 runs to 12 residues. The V gene lost 4 bases and the J gene lost 8 bases, with 11 bases spanning the gap. CDR3 bases: TGTGCCAGCAGTTCTAAGTTTTTGGGCTACACCTTC. It specifies CASSSKFLGYTF.

A single count supports this clone. The chain recombines TRBV10-3 with TRBJ2-5, with a possible D match to TRBD1 (5 bases). The CDR3 consists of 12 residues. Trimming took off 6 bases at V and 2 bases at J, with 7 bases between the two ends. Germline-derived CDR1 and CDR2 are ENHRY and SYGVKD. The CDR3 spells CAISQGQETQYF. The CDR3 DNA is TGTGCCATCAGCCAGGGTCAAGAGACCCAGTACTTC.

This clone is a singleton in its sample. V is TRBV7-9 and J is TRBJ1-1; TRBD1 agrees at 7 bases. The CDR3 is 14 amino acids. Germline CDR1 reads SEHNR; CDR2 reads FQNEAQ (reference sequence). Unmatched junction bases numbered 10, after V lost 8 bases and J lost 4 bases. CDR3 DNA: TGTGCCAGCCAGTTCCAGGGGGAGGTCACTGAAGCTTTCTTT. It yields the protein CASQFQGEVTEAFF. The full variable domain, its missing parts supplied by reference TRBV7-9 and TRBJ1-1, is DTGVSQNPRHKITKRGQNVTFRCDPISEHNRLYWYRQTLGQGPEFLTYFQNEAQLEKSRLLSDRFSAERPKGSFSTLEIQRTEQGDSAMYLCASQFQGEVTEAFFGQGTRLTVV.

This clone appeared a few times. This chain links TRBV29-1 with TRBJ2-2; D is possibly TRBD2 (6 bases). Trimming removed 3 bases at V and 4 bases at J, with 9 bases between. The CDR3 consists of 13 residues. Germline V gene data show CDR1 as SQVTM and CDR2 as ANQGSEA. CDR3 nucleotide sequence: TGCAGCGTTGATCAGGGAGGCACCGGGGAGCTGTTTTTT. This gives the protein CSVDQGGTGELFF.

V and J are TRBV27 and TRBJ2-7, with unresolved D. Germline V CDR1 and CDR2: MNHEY, SMNVEV (reference sequence). V was pared by 5 bases and J by 2 bases, with 10 bases between. The CDR3 sequence is 13 residues long. As DNA, the CDR3 is TGTGCCAGCAGTCCGCAGGCTGCCTACGAGCAGTACTTC. The encoded protein is CASSPQAAYEQYF.

This CDR3 reads CASSSTSGRARYNEQFF. In nucleotides, the CDR3 is TGTGCCAGCAGTTCGACTAGCGGGAGGGCCAGATACAATGAGCAGTTCTTC. The V and J genes are TRBV28 and TRBJ2-1; 14 bases fit TRBD2. V was pared by 4 bases and J by 4 bases, with 6 bases of the junction left unmatched. The CDR3 has 17 residues. Germline lookup yields CDR1 MDHEN and CDR2 SYDVKM. Looking up the rest from reference TRBV28 and TRBJ2-1 gives the full variable domain: DVKVTQSSRYLVKRTGEKVFLECVQDMDHENMFWYRQDPGLGLRLIYFSYDVKMKEKGDIPEGYSVSREKKERFSLILESASTNQTSMYLCASSSTSGRARYNEQFFGPGTRLTVL.

By share, this clone counts as medium-sized. The chain employs TRBV11-2 and TRBJ2-7, with D possibly being TRBD2 (5 bases). Looked up from germline, CDR1 is SGHAT and CDR2 is FQNNGV. The germline V and J ends were trimmed by 5 bases and 6 bases, with 26 bases remaining between them. The CDR3 runs to 17 residues. CDR3 in DNA: TGTGCCAGCAGCAAGATGTCGGGAATAGGGCCCAACGGCGAGCAGTACGTC. This translates into CASSKMSGIGPNGEQYV.

The J gene is TRBJ1-2, the V gene TRBV15; 10 bases are shared with TRBD1. Per the germline V gene, CDR1 is LNHNV and CDR2 is YYDKDF (reference sequence). The CDR3 has 15 residues. The ends lost 1 base at V and 2 bases at J; junction bases unmatched: 1. Written as DNA, the CDR3 is TGTGCCACCAGCAGAGGGACAGGGGGGAACTATGGCTACACCTTC. Translation gives CATSRGTGGNYGYTF. The variable domain in full, completed from reference TRBV15 and TRBJ1-2, reads DAMVIQNPRYQVTQFGKPVTLSCSQTLNHNVMYWYQQKSSQAPKLLFHYYDKDFNNEADTPDNFQSRRPNTSFCFLDIRSPGLGDTAMYLCATSRGTGGNYGYTFGSGTRLTVV.

This chain joins TRBV19 and TRBJ1-2; D unclear. The CDR3 covers 16 residues. Trimming took off 7 bases at V and 4 bases at J, with 22 bases between the two ends. Germline V lookup: CDR1 LNHDA, CDR2 SQIVND (reference sequence). CDR3 region: CASTPEFSNYPYGYTF. Written as DNA, the CDR3 is TGTGCCAGTACCCCGGAATTCAGTAACTACCCCTATGGCTACACCTTC.

This clone was counted once. The chain couples TRBV6-2 or TRBV6-3 to TRBJ2-3, with 9 bases fitting TRBD2. Germline V lookup: CDR1 MNHEY, CDR2 SVGEGT. CDR3 length: 19 residues. The junction had 14 bases not matched to a gene; V was cut back by 0 bases and J by 4 bases. This CDR3 is CASSYSRLAGGPYADTQYF. The CDR3 nucleotides read TGTGCCAGCAGTTACTCGAGGTTGGCGGGGGGGCCGTATGCAGATACGCAGTATTTT.

This clone has only a few counts. V usage is TRBV4-3 and J usage is TRBJ2-2; 11 positions match TRBD2. Germline V CDR1 and CDR2: LGHNA, YSLEER. The ends lost 8 bases at V and 4 bases at J; junction bases unmatched: 12. This CDR3 spans 17 amino acids. CDR3: CASAQNLAGGSTGELFF. The DNA for the CDR3 is TGCGCCAGCGCACAAAACCTAGCGGGGGGAAGCACCGGGGAGCTGTTTTTT.

V gene TRBV6-4 combines with J gene TRBJ2-2, with 8 bases identical to TRBD2. The CDR3 spans 17 residues. With 0 bases clipped from V and 7 bases from J, the junction kept 10 bases outside the gene matches. From germline, CDR1 is MRHNA and CDR2 SNTAGT. DNA for the CDR3: TGTGCCAGCAGTGACTCGGATTCCGGGGGGGCTATCGGGGAGCTGTTTTTT. Amino acid sequence: CASSDSDSGGAIGELFF.

The chain's CDR3 is CAWSVLAGGETQYF. The CDR3, as DNA: TGTGCCTGGAGTGTACTAGCGGGAGGAGAGACCCAGTACTTC. V and J are TRBV30 and TRBJ2-5, with 12 bases aligning to TRBD2. Per germline, CDR1 GTSNPN and CDR2 SVGIG (reference sequence). J lost 4 bases, V lost 0 bases, and 0 bases had no gene match. This CDR3 contains 14 residues. Full variable domain (outside the CDR3, taken from reference TRBV30 and TRBJ2-5): SQTIHQWPATLVQPVGSPLSLECTVEGTSNPNLYWYRQAAGRGLQLLFYSVGIGQISSEVPQNLSASRPQDRQFILSSKKLLLSDSGFYLCAWSVLAGGETQYFGPGTRLLVL.

This chain joins TRBV7-2 and TRBJ2-3; TRBD2 matches at 10 bases. Germline lookup yields CDR1 SGHTA and CDR2 FQGNSA. The CDR3 is 16 amino acids. The trim removed 0 bases at V and 3 bases at J, leaving 3 bases unmatched. The CDR3 reads CASSLAPSGGTDTQYF. Here the CDR3 DNA reads TGTGCCAGCAGCTTAGCTCCTAGCGGGGGAACAGATACGCAGTATTTT.

The V and J genes are TRBV27 and TRBJ2-5, with 7 bases fitting TRBD2. The CDR3 has 16 residues. Unmatched junction bases numbered 11, after V lost 5 bases and J lost 2 bases. Germline-derived CDR1 and CDR2 are MNHEY and SMNVEV (reference sequence). This CDR3 is CASSRSGLPRQETQYF. For the CDR3, the DNA is TGTGCCAGCAGTCGATCGGGACTACCCAGGCAAGAGACCCAGTACTTC.

The gene calls are TRBV2 and TRBJ2-5; TRBD2 matches 9 bases. This CDR3 has 16 residues. Per germline, CDR1 SNHLY and CDR2 FYNNEI. J lost 3 bases, V lost 5 bases, and 10 bases had no gene match. The CDR3 is CASSYPSGALKETQYF. DNA for the CDR3: TGTGCCAGCAGTTACCCTAGCGGGGCCCTTAAAGAGACCCAGTACTTC.

This clone appeared once. This chain uses TRBV11-2 with TRBJ2-5; 7 bases map to TRBD1. The V gene's germline CDR1 is SGHAT and CDR2 FQNNGV. V lost 3 bases, J lost 1 base, and 2 bases stayed unmatched. This CDR3 spans 14 amino acids. Here the CDR3 reads CASSLTGSQETQYF. Here the CDR3 DNA reads TGTGCCAGCAGCTTGACAGGGTCCCAAGAGACCCAGTACTTC.

This rearrangement joins TRBV13 to TRBJ2-5; 16 bases are a match to TRBD2. This CDR3 spans 17 amino acids. CDR1 PRHDT and CDR2 FYEKMQ come from the germline V gene (reference sequence). Trimming at V came to 4 bases and at J to 5 bases, leaving 7 bases not matched to a gene. The CDR3 spells CASSYGTSGRARETQYF. The CDR3 DNA sequence: TGTGCCAGCAGCTACGGGACTAGCGGGAGGGCCAGGGAGACCCAGTACTTC.

The chain is built from TRBV15 and TRBJ2-3; 10 bases match TRBD1. J was trimmed by 3 bases and V by 8 bases; bases with no gene match: 8. Germline CDR1 LNHNV, CDR2 YYDKDF (reference sequence). The CDR3 has 15 amino acids. The CDR3 nucleotides are TGTGCCACCCGACCCGGGACAGGGGTGACAGATACGCAGTATTTT. It specifies CATRPGTGVTDTQYF.

The chain couples TRBV5-1 to TRBJ1-1; D may be TRBD1 (5 bases). V was shortened by 4 bases and J by 5 bases, with 12 bases between the two germline ends. Germline CDR1 and CDR2: SGHRS and YFSETQ. The CDR3 totals 13 residues. CDR3 sequence reads: CASSPSGGTEAFF. In DNA form, the CDR3 reads TGCGCCAGCAGCCCCAGTGGGGGGACTGAAGCTTTCTTT.

The V gene is TRBV28, the J gene TRBJ2-3, with 7 bases aligning to TRBD2. V gave up 6 bases and J gave up 2 bases; unmatched junction bases: 8. This CDR3 is 15 amino acids long. CDR1 is MDHEN, CDR2 SYDVKM, per germline. The CDR3 coding sequence is TGTGCCAGCAGCCGCCTCGGGGGGTCCACAGATACGCAGTATTTT. Translated, it gives CASSRLGGSTDTQYF.

V usage is TRBV9 and J usage is TRBJ1-1; D might be TRBD1 (5 bases). Germline CDR1 is SGDLS and CDR2 is YYNGEE. Trimming removed 0 bases from V and 3 bases from J, with 18 bases in between. The CDR3 spans 17 residues. The CDR3 loop reads CASSVVYGQGGDTEAFF. CDR3 in DNA: TGTGCCAGCAGCGTAGTGTACGGCCAGGGAGGGGACACTGAAGCTTTCTTT. The entire variable domain, with the rest obtained from reference TRBV9 and TRBJ1-1, is as follows: DSGVTQTPKHLITATGQRVTLRCSPRSGDLSVYWYQQSLDQGLQFLIQYYNGEERAKGNILERFSAQQFPDLHSELNLSSLELGDSALYFCASSVVYGQGGDTEAFFGQGTRLTVV.

DNA for the CDR3: TGCGCCAGCAGCGGGGACAGTCTCTACGAGCAGTACTTC. This sequence encodes CASSGDSLYEQYF. This chain connects TRBV5-1 to TRBJ2-7; 7 bases align to TRBD1. The CDR3 is made up of 13 amino acids. CDR1 is SGHRS and CDR2 is YFSETQ in the germline V gene. V lost 4 bases to trimming and J lost 3 bases; unmatched junction nucleotides: 4.

The gene calls are TRBV27 and TRBJ2-7, with a tentative D call TRBD2 (6 bases). V was clipped by 6 bases and J by 4 bases, with 16 bases between them. Germline V gene lookup returns CDR1 MNHEY and CDR2 SMNVEV (reference sequence). This CDR3 has 14 residues. CDR3 sequence (DNA): TGTGCCAGCAGCAAACTGCGGGAACCTTACGAGCAGTACTTC. Translated, it gives CASSKLREPYEQYF.